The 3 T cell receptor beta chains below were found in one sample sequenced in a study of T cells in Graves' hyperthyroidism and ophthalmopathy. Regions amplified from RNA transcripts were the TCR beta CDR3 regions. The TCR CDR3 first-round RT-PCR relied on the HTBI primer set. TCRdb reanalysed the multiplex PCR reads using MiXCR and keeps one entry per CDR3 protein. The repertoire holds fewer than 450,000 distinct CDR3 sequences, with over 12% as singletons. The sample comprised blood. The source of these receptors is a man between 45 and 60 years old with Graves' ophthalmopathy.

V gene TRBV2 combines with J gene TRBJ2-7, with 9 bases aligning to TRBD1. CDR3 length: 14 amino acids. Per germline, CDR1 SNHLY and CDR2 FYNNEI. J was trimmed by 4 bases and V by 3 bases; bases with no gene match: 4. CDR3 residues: CASSDGTGPYEQYF. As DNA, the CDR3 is TGTGCCAGCAGTGATGGGACAGGGCCTTACGAGCAGTACTTC.

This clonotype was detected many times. In DNA, the CDR3 is TGCGCCAGCAGCCAGTGGGACAGCTCCTACGAGCAGTACTTC. It translates to CASSQWDSSYEQYF. This chain connects TRBV5-1 to TRBJ2-7, with 7 bases aligning to TRBD1. Trimming cost V 4 bases and J 0 bases; bases outside gene matches: 4. Per the germline V gene, CDR1 is SGHRS and CDR2 is YFSETQ. The CDR3 length is 14 residues.

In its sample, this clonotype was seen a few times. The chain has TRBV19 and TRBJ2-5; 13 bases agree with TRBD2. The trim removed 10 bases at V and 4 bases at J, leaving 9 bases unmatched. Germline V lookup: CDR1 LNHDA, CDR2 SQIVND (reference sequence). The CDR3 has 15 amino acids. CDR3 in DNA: TGTGCCACAAGATGGACTAGCGGGAGAGGAGAGACCCAGTACTTC. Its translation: CATRWTSGRGETQYF.